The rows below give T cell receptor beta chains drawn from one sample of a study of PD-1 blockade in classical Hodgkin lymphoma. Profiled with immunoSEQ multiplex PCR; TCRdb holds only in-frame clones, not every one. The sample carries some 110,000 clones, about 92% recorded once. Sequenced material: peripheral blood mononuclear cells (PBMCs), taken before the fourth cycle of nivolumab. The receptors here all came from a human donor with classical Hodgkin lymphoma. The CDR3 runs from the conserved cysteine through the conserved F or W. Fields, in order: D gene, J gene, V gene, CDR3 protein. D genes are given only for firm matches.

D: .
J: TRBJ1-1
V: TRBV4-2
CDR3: CASSQAVQGSTEAFF

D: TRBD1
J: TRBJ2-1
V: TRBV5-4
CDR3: CASSPTGGNEQFF

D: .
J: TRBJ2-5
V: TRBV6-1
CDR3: CASSEESGDQETQYF

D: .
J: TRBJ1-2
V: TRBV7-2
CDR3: CASSLSRVGYTF

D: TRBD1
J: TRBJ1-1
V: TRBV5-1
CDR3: CASSLVTGEANTEAFF

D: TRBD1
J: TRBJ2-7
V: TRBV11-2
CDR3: CASSPGTGGEWSYEQYF

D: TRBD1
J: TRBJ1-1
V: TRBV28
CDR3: CASSSRTGFTEAFF

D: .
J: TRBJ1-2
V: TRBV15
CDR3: CATSPRKTGAGYTF

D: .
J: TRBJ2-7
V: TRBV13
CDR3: CASSQGRAAYEQYF

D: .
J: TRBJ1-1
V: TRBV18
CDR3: CASSPVFSNTEAFF

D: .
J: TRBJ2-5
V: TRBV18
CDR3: CASSPSDQETQYF

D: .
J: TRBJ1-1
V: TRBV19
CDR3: CASSIFFQGQGNTEAFF

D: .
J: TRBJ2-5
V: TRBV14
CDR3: CASSQGGEGVRYQETQYF

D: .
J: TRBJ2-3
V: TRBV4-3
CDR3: CASSQDAGAKSDTQYF

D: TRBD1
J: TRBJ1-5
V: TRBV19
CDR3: CASSLDRAQPQHF

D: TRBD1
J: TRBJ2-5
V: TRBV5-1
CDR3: CASSQGTGSRETQYF

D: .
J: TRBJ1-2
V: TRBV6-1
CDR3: CASSEAGGSYGYTF

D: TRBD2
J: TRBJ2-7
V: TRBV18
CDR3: CASSPLAGSYEQYF

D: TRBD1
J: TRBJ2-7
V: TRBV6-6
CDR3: CASSYLGQGARYEQYF

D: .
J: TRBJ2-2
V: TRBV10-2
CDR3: CASKPGVGTGELFF

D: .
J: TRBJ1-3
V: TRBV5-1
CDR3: CASSSNTHRAGNTIYF

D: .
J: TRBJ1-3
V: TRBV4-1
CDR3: CASSQKPPGNTGNTIYF

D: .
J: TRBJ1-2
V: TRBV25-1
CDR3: CASSEFTPYGYTF

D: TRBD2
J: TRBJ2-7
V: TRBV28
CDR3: CRTSGNNEQYF

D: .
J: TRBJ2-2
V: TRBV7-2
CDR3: CASSLDGVSGGELFF

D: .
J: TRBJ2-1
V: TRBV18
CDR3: CASSRDVDNEQFF

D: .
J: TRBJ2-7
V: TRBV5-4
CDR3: CASSPWGGYEQYF

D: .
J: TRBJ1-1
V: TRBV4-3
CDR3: CASSQEVGSVNTEAFF

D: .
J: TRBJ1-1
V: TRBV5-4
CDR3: CASSLLEGPWSTFF

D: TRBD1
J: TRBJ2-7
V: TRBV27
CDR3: CASSPEQTGYEQYF

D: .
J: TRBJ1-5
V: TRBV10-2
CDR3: CASSEPPKGRSNQPQHF

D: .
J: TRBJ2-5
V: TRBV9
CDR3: CASSAPGRETQYF

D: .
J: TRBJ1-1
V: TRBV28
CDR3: CASSPPGAPAFF

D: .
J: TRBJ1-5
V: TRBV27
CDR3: CASSLTGSNQPQHF

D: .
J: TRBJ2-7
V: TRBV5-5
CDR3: CASSRDHEQYF

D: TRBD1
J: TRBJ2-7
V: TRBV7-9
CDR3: CASSEPGQAYEQYF

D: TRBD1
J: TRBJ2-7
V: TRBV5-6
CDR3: CASSLRGRGLYEQYF

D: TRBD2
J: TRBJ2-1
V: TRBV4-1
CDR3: CASSQDPMSGSLGSEQFF

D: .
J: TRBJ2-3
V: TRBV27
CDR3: CASSLRGSVGDTQYF

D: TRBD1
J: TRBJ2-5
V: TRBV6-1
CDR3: CASSPNRGRETQYF

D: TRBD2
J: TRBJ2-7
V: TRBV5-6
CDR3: CASSSSLAVTYEQYF

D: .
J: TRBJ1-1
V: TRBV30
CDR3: CAWRSHPLGTEAFF

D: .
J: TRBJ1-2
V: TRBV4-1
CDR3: CASSQAPEAGANYGYTF

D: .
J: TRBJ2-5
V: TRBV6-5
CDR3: CASSYGTFKGETQYF

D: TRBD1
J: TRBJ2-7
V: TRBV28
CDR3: CASTPTGGAYGEQYF

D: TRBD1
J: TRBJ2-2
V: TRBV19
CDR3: CASSPRDSAGELFF

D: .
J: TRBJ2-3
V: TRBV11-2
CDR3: CASSLVGSAGTDTQYF

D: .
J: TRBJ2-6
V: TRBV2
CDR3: CASSELGASGANVLTF

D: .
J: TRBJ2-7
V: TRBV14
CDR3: CASGPAPDYEQYF

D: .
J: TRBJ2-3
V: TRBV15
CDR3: CATSRSGFHLTDTQYF

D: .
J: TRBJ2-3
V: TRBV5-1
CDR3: CASSLTTGATTDTQYF

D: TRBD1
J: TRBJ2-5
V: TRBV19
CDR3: CASTSGQGTETQYF

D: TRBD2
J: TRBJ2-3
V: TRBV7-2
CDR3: CASSLGTSGLYTQYF

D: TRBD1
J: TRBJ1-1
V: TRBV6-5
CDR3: CASSRQGLNTEAFF

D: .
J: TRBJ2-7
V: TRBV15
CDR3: CATSRDVPLGEQYF

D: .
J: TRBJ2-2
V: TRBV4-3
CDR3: CASSQGSQATGELFF

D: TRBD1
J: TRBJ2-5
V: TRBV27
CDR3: CASSLFDRGLETQYF